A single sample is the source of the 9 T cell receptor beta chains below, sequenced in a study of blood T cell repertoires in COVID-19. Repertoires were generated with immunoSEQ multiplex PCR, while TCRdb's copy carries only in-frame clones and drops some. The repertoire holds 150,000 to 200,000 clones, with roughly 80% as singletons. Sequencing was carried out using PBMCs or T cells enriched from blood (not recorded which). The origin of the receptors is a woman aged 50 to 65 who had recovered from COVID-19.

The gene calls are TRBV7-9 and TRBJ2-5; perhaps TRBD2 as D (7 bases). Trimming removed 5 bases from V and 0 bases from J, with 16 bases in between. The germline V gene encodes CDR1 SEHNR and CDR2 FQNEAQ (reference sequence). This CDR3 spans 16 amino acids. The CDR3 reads CASSHWGGQNQETQYF. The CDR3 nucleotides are TGTGCCAGCAGCCACTGGGGGGGCCAGAACCAAGAGACCCAGTACTTC.

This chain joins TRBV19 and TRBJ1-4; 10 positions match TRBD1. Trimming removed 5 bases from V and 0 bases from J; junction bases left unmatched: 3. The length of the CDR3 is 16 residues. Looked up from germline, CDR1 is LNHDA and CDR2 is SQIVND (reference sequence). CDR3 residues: CASSAGQGATNEKLFF. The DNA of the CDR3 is TGTGCCAGTAGTGCCGGACAGGGGGCAACTAATGAAAAACTGTTTTTT.

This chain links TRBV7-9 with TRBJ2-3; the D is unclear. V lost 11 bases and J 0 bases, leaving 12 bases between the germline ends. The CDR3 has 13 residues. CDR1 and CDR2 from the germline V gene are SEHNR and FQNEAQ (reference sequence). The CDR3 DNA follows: TGTGCCGGTCTTTACTCTAGCACAGATACGCAGTATTTT. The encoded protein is CAGLYSSTDTQYF.

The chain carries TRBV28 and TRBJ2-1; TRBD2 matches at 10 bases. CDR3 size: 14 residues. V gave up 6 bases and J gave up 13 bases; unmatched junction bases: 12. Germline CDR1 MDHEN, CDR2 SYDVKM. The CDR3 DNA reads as TGTGCCAGCAGGTCAGCCGGGACTAGCGAGGTTCAGTTCTTC. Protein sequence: CASRSAGTSEVQFF.

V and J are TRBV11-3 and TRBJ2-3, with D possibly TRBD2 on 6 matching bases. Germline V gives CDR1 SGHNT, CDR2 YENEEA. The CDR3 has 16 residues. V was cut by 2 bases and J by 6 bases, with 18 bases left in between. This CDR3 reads CASSLKGLRSRDTQYF. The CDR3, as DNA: TGTGCCAGCAGCTTAAAGGGACTCCGGAGTAGGGATACGCAGTATTTT.

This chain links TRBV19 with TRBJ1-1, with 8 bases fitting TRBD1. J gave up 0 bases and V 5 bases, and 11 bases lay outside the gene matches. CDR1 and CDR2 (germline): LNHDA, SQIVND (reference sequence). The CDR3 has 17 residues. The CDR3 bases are TGTGCCAGTAGTCCTACGGGTAACAGGGGGATGAACACTGAAGCTTTCTTT. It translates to CASSPTGNRGMNTEAFF.

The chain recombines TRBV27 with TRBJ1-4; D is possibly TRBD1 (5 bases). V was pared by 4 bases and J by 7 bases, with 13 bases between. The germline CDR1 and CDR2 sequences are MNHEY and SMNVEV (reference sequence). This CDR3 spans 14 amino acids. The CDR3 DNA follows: TGTGCCAGCAGTTCCCCCGACAGAAGTGAAAAACTGTTTTTT. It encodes CASSSPDRSEKLFF.

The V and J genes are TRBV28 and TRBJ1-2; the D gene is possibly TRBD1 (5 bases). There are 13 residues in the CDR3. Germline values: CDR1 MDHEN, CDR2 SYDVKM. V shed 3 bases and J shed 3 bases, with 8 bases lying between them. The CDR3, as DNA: TGTGCCAGCAGTTTCGGCAGGGACTATGGCTACACCTTC. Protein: CASSFGRDYGYTF.

DNA of the CDR3: TGTGCCAGTAGTCAGCGGTACACTGAAGCTTTCTTT. Residues: CASSQRYTEAFF. J is TRBJ1-1 and V is TRBV19; D is unclear. The CDR3 contains 12 residues. CDR1 LNHDA and CDR2 SQIVND come from the germline V gene (reference sequence). Trimming left V 5 bases short and J 3 bases short, with 7 bases between.